Below are 30 T cell receptor beta chains sequenced from a single sample in a study of cytomegalovirus exposure and HLA in healthy donors. This PCR relied on a set of 60 Vbeta primers and 13 Jbeta primers. Method: immunoSEQ multiplex PCR; TCRdb's copy keeps in-frame clones and lacks some. The table has about 160,000 clones, around 76% seen once; the top ten hold 2% to 2.5%. Sample: PBMCs. These receptors all stem from a female donor in good health and CMV-seronegative.

The chain has TRBV5-1 and TRBJ2-7; 9 bases are shared with TRBD2. The germline V gene encodes CDR1 SGHRS and CDR2 YFSETQ. The junction had 6 bases not matched to a gene; V was cut back by 2 bases and J by 3 bases. The CDR3 runs 15 residues. CDR3 sequence (DNA): TGCGCCAGCAGCTTTAGCGGGGGTCTCCTCTACGAGCAGTACTTC. Translation: CASSFSGGLLYEQYF.

V is TRBV6-4 and J is TRBJ2-1; 9 nucleotides agree with TRBD2. The germline CDR1 and CDR2 sequences are MRHNA and SNTAGT. V gave up 2 bases and J gave up 5 bases; unmatched junction bases: 4. This CDR3 contains 15 residues. In DNA, the CDR3 is TGTGCCAGCAGTGACGGGCTAGCGGGACACAATGAGCAGTTCTTC. As protein: CASSDGLAGHNEQFF.

The CDR3 nucleotides read TGTGCCAGTAGTATTAGGAGGGAGGCCCTGAGCACTGAAGCTTTCTTT. As protein: CASSIRREALSTEAFF. This sequence joins TRBV19 and TRBJ1-1, with unresolved D. The V end lost 3 bases, the J end lost 4 bases, and 18 bases lay between the germline ends. The CDR3 contains 16 residues. Germline values: CDR1 LNHDA, CDR2 SQIVND (reference sequence). The whole variable domain, filled in from reference TRBV19 and TRBJ1-1, reads DGGITQSPKYLFRKEGQNVTLSCEQNLNHDAMYWYRQDPGQGLRLIYYSQIVNDFQKGDIAEGYSVSREKKESFPLTVTSAQKNPTAFYLCASSIRREALSTEAFFGQGTRLTVV.

CDR3 in amino acids: CASSELDRVSDTQYF. Written as DNA, the CDR3 is TGTGCCAGCAGTGAACTCGACAGGGTTTCTGATACGCAGTATTTT. V is TRBV25-1 and J is TRBJ2-3, with TRBD1 matching 7 bases. Germline values: CDR1 MGHDK, CDR2 SYGVNS. This CDR3 spans 15 amino acids. V shed 2 bases and J 6 bases; nucleotides not matched to a gene: 8. The whole variable domain, filled in from reference TRBV25-1 and TRBJ2-3, reads EADIYQTPRYLVIGTGKKITLECSQTMGHDKMYWYQQDPGMELHLIHYSYGVNSTEKGDLSSESTVSRIRTEHFPLTLESARPSHTSQYLCASSELDRVSDTQYFGPGTRLTVL.

V gene TRBV5-6 combines with J gene TRBJ2-7, with 7 bases fitting TRBD1. The CDR3 length is 16 residues. V dropped 0 bases and J dropped 3; count of bases not matched to a gene: 9. Germline V CDR1 and CDR2: SGHDT, YYEEEE. CDR3: CASSLALGQVYYEQYF. CDR3 nucleotide sequence: TGTGCCAGCAGCTTGGCCTTAGGACAGGTATACTACGAGCAGTACTTC.

This clone was observed a few times. The chain employs TRBV7-9 and TRBJ1-1, with D possibly matching TRBD1 (5 bases). Germline V gene lookup returns CDR1 SEHNR and CDR2 FQNEAQ (reference sequence). This CDR3 region has 16 residues. The V and J ends lost 4 bases and 1 base respectively, with 16 bases between them. Written as DNA, the CDR3 is TGTGCCAGCAGCTCGAAGGGGTTGACAGCGAACACTGAAGCTTTCTTT. Translated: CASSSKGLTANTEAFF. Together with reference TRBV7-9 and TRBJ1-1, the CDR3 gives the full variable domain: DTGVSQNPRHKITKRGQNVTFRCDPISEHNRLYWYRQTLGQGPEFLTYFQNEAQLEKSRLLSDRFSAERPKGSFSTLEIQRTEQGDSAMYLCASSSKGLTANTEAFFGQGTRLTVV.

The chain employs TRBV5-1 and TRBJ1-1, with 8 bases identical to TRBD1. Germline lookup yields CDR1 SGHRS and CDR2 YFSETQ. The CDR3 consists of 17 residues. V lost 4 bases and J lost 1; bases outside the gene matches: 12. The CDR3 nucleotides read TGCGCCAGCAGCCGTAGCCTAACCGGACAGGGGAACACTGAAGCTTTCTTT. Translating it yields CASSRSLTGQGNTEAFF.

The chain uses TRBV11-1 and TRBJ2-6; maybe TRBD1 (6 bases). Trimming took 5 bases from V and 0 from J, leaving 17 bases between them. CDR1 SGHAT and CDR2 FQDESV come from the germline V gene (reference sequence). The CDR3 is made up of 18 amino acids. The CDR3 nucleotides read TGTGCCAGCAGCCCCATGGACAGAGTCCGCTCTGGGGCCAACGTCCTGACTTTC. This codes for CASSPMDRVRSGANVLTF.

The V call is TRBV19, the J call TRBJ1-1; no definite D call. This CDR3 has 13 amino acids. Deletions cut 7 bases from V and 1 base from J, with 10 bases between. Germline lookup yields CDR1 LNHDA and CDR2 SQIVND (reference sequence). The chain's CDR3 is CASKLEPNTEAFF. CDR3 nucleotides: TGTGCCAGTAAGTTGGAGCCGAACACTGAAGCTTTCTTT.

The chain combines TRBV25-1 with TRBJ1-2; D unclear. Germline V CDR1 and CDR2: MGHDK, SYGVNS. Trimming left V 8 bases short and J 2 bases short, with 12 bases between. This CDR3 is 13 amino acids long. For the CDR3, the DNA is TGTGCCAGCGGAAAGACGGGAAACTATGGCTACACCTTC. Translating gives CASGKTGNYGYTF.

The chain has TRBV6-1 and TRBJ1-5; no clear D gene. This CDR3 spans 16 amino acids. Germline CDR1 reads MNHNS; CDR2 reads SASEGT. Trimming took 2 bases from V and 0 from J, leaving 11 bases between them. DNA for the CDR3: TGTGCCAGCAGTGAACGAACAATGAATAGCAATCAGCCCCAGCATTTT. Translated: CASSERTMNSNQPQHF.

This clone was observed a single time. V usage is TRBV7-9 and J usage is TRBJ1-1; D is undetermined. This CDR3 has 14 residues. V was shortened by 1 base and J by 1 base, with 7 bases between the two germline ends. Looked up from germline, CDR1 is SEHNR and CDR2 is FQNEAQ (reference sequence). The CDR3 loop reads CASSLGRGNTEAFF. The CDR3 region has the DNA TGTGCCAGCAGCTTAGGCCGAGGGAACACTGAAGCTTTCTTT.

The rearrangement links TRBV9 to TRBJ1-5, with D tentatively TRBD1 (5 bases). The CDR3 is made up of 15 amino acids. Per the germline V gene, CDR1 is SGDLS and CDR2 is YYNGEE. Trimming cost V 2 bases and J 6 bases, with 15 bases left between them. CDR3 amino acids: CASSVDLQGGQPQHF. The CDR3 nucleotides read TGTGCCAGCAGCGTCGATCTTCAGGGTGGTCAGCCCCAGCATTTT.

V usage is TRBV7-9 and J usage is TRBJ2-1; D perhaps matches TRBD2 (6 bases). The germline CDR1 and CDR2 sequences are SEHNR and FQNEAQ (reference sequence). This CDR3 contains 14 residues. With 1 base removed from V and 2 bases from J, the gap between germline ends came to 6 bases. CDR3: CASSLGLAYNEQFF. The CDR3 DNA reads as TGTGCCAGCAGCTTAGGACTAGCCTACAATGAGCAGTTCTTC.

V is TRBV27 and J is TRBJ2-2, with 13 bases lining up with TRBD2. This CDR3 has 20 residues. Germline V gives CDR1 MNHEY, CDR2 SMNVEV (reference sequence). V gave up 5 bases and J gave up 2 bases; unmatched junction bases: 14. The CDR3, as DNA: TGTGCCAGCAGTGCCATCCGACTAGCGGGGGGCCGACTCAACACCGGGGAGCTGTTTTTT. The encoded protein is CASSAIRLAGGRLNTGELFF.

The chain joins TRBV30 to TRBJ1-5, with D unresolved. Trimming cost V 2 bases and J 0 bases, with 5 bases left between them. CDR3 length equals 13 residues. CDR1 GTSNPN and CDR2 SVGIG come from the germline V gene (reference sequence). CDR3 bases: TGTGCCTGGAGTCCCGGTAGCAATCAGCCCCAGCATTTT. It codes for CAWSPGSNQPQHF.

Regarding this clone: Different DNA sequences within this sample yield the same CDR3. The chain recombines TRBV5-1 with TRBJ1-5; TRBD1 matches 8 bases. The CDR3 has 14 amino acids. V lost 4 bases, J lost 4 bases, and 4 bases stayed unmatched. Germline V gives CDR1 SGHRS, CDR2 YFSETQ. CDR3: CASSPGQGNQPQHF. The DNA for the CDR3 is TGCGCCAGCAGCCCCGGACAGGGAAATCAGCCCCAGCATTTT.

This chain uses TRBV7-9 with TRBJ2-7, with TRBD2 identical over 13 bases. This CDR3 spans 18 amino acids. Trimming at V came to 5 bases and at J to 0 bases, leaving 10 bases not matched to a gene. CDR1 is SEHNR, CDR2 FQNEAQ, per germline (reference sequence). In DNA form, the CDR3 reads TGTGCCAGCAGCCAACCGGGACTAGCGGGACTAACCTCCTACGAGCAGTACTTC. Translation: CASSQPGLAGLTSYEQYF. Full variable domain (missing parts from reference TRBV7-9 and TRBJ2-7): DTGVSQNPRHKITKRGQNVTFRCDPISEHNRLYWYRQTLGQGPEFLTYFQNEAQLEKSRLLSDRFSAERPKGSFSTLEIQRTEQGDSAMYLCASSQPGLAGLTSYEQYFGPGTRLTVT.

CDR3 loop: CASSSPVRDRVETQYF. DNA of the CDR3: TGTGCCAGCAGCTCGCCCGTCCGGGACAGGGTAGAGACCCAGTACTTC. J is TRBJ2-5 and V is TRBV5-4, with 9 bases lining up with TRBD1. The CDR3 runs to 16 residues. Germline CDR1 and CDR2: SGHNT and YYREEE (reference sequence). The V gene end was trimmed by 3 bases and the J gene end by 4 bases; junction bases not matched to a gene: 10.

This clone was picked up a small number of times. The chain couples TRBV5-1 to TRBJ2-1; the D is unclear. The CDR3 spans 15 residues. From germline, CDR1 is SGHRS and CDR2 YFSETQ. The V gene lost 0 bases and the J gene lost 0 bases, with 7 bases spanning the gap. This chain's CDR3 is CASSLERNSYNEQFF. The CDR3, as DNA: TGCGCCAGCAGCTTGGAGCGAAACTCCTACAATGAGCAGTTCTTC. The variable domain in full, with the rest retrieved from reference TRBV5-1 and TRBJ2-1, is KAGVTQTPRYLIKTRGQQVTLSCSPISGHRSVSWYQQTPGQGLQFLFEYFSETQRNKGNFPGRFSGRQFSNSRSEMNVSTLELGDSALYLCASSLERNSYNEQFFGPGTRLTVL.

The CDR3 region is CASSRTSGGTDTQYF. CDR3 coding DNA: TGTGCCAGCAGCAGGACTAGCGGGGGCACAGATACGCAGTATTTT. The rearrangement joins TRBV6-1 to TRBJ2-3; 12 bases are a match to TRBD2. The J segment lost 1 base and the V segment lost 6 bases, leaving 2 bases of the junction unmatched. In germline, CDR1 is MNHNS, CDR2 SASEGT. The CDR3 is made up of 15 amino acids.

The rearrangement joins TRBV5-1 to TRBJ1-1; no definite D call. The CDR3 totals 13 residues. Germline V gives CDR1 SGHRS, CDR2 YFSETQ. The germline V and J ends were trimmed by 3 bases and 1 base, with 7 bases remaining between them. For the CDR3, the DNA is TGCGCCAGCAGCTGGGAGGGGAACACTGAAGCTTTCTTT. Translating it yields CASSWEGNTEAFF.

This clone was observed once. The V and J genes are TRBV1 and TRBJ2-3; the table's D gene call, TRBD2, was not cross checked with the DNA. TRBV1 is a documented pseudogene. The CDR3 is 16 amino acids. The CDR3 DNA reads as TGCACCAGCAGCCCAGCCGGGGGGCCTAGCACAGATACGCAGTATTTT. Translation: CTSSPAGGPSTDTQYF.

For the CDR3, the DNA is TGTGCCAGCAGCTTAGTTGCTCGATCAGATGAGCAGTTCTTC. It yields the protein CASSLVARSDEQFF. The chain is built from TRBV11-3 and TRBJ2-1; D is unresolved. There are 14 residues in the CDR3. The V gene lost 1 base and the J gene lost 8 bases, with 12 bases spanning the gap. CDR1 is SGHNT and CDR2 is YENEEA in the germline V gene.

This CDR3 reads CASSSYMNTEAFF. CDR3 DNA: TGTGCCAGCAGCTCGTACATGAACACTGAAGCTTTCTTT. The chain has TRBV7-2 and TRBJ1-1, with D uncertain. Germline V gives CDR1 SGHTA, CDR2 FQGNSA. Between the trimmed V and J ends, which lost 4 bases and 0 bases, there was a span of 6 bases. The CDR3 runs 13 residues.

The chain joins TRBV18 to TRBJ1-5, with D possibly TRBD1 on 6 matching bases. The V gene's germline CDR1 is KGHSH and CDR2 LQKENI. V dropped 6 bases and J dropped 0 bases, with 9 bases sitting between them. The CDR3 consists of 14 residues. DNA for the CDR3: TGTGCCAGCTCGCGGACAGATAGCAATCAGCCCCAGCATTTT. Amino acid sequence: CASSRTDSNQPQHF.

The CDR3 nucleotides read TGCGCCAGCAGGGGGACTAGCATCGTTCACTCCTACGAGCAGTACTTC. This sequence encodes CASRGTSIVHSYEQYF. The V and J genes are TRBV5-1 and TRBJ2-7; 9 bases match TRBD2. The length of the CDR3 is 16 residues. V shed 5 bases, J shed 0 bases, and the junction held 9 bases outside the gene matches. Germline V gene data show CDR1 as SGHRS and CDR2 as YFSETQ.

The gene calls are TRBV6-5 and TRBJ1-1; the D is unclear. V was trimmed by 6 bases and J by 2 bases, leaving 10 bases between them. Germline V CDR1 and CDR2: MNHEY, SVGAGI. The CDR3 length is 13 residues. The CDR3 protein is CASRLSVNTEAFF. CDR3 sequence (DNA): TGTGCCAGCAGGCTCAGCGTAAACACTGAAGCTTTCTTT.

This chain uses TRBV5-8 with TRBJ1-6, with 11 bases that match TRBD1. This CDR3 spans 14 amino acids. With 9 bases clipped from V and 12 bases from J, the junction kept 11 bases outside the gene matches. Per germline, CDR1 SGHTS and CDR2 YDEGEE. CDR3 sequence (DNA): TGTGCCACCGACCGGGACAGGGGGGGAGAACCCCTCCACTTT. Its translation is CATDRDRGGEPLHF.

The chain links TRBV5-4 to TRBJ2-7; 14 bases map to TRBD2. Germline CDR1 is SGHNT and CDR2 is YYREEE (reference sequence). The V segment lost 4 bases and the J segment 0 bases; nucleotides outside the gene matches: 3. This CDR3 contains 16 residues. The CDR3 region is CASSPGLAGGSYEQYF. The CDR3 DNA reads TGTGCCAGCAGCCCAGGACTAGCGGGAGGCTCCTACGAGCAGTACTTC.